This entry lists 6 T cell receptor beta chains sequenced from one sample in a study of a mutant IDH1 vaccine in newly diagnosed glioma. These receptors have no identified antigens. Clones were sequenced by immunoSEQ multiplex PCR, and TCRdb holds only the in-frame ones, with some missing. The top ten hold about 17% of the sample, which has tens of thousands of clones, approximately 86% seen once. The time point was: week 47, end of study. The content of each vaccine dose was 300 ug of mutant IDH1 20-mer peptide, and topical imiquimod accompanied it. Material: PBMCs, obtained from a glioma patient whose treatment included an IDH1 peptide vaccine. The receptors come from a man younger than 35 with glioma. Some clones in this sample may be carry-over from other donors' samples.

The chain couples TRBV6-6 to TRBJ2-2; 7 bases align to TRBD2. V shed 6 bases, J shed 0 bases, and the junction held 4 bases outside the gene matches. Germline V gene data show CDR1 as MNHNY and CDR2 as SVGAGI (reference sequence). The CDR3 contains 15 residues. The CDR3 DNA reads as TGTGCCAGCAGGCCCGGGGGGACGAACACCGGGGAGCTGTTTTTT. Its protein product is CASRPGGTNTGELFF.

CDR3 sequence (DNA): TGTGCCGGGGGAAGAAACAGGGGGAACACTGAAGCTTTCTTT. Its protein product is CAGGRNRGNTEAFF. The chain combines TRBV11-2 with TRBJ1-1, with 7 bases identical to TRBD1. Germline values: CDR1 SGHAT, CDR2 FQNNGV. V was clipped by 11 bases and J by 1 base; unmatched bases: 10. CDR3 length: 14 residues.

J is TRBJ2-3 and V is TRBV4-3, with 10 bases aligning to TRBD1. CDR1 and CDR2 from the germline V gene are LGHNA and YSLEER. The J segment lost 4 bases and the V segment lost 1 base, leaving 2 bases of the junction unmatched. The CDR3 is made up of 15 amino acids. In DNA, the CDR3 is TGCGCCAGCAGCCAAGCGGGACAGGGGTCAGATACGCAGTATTTT. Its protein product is CASSQAGQGSDTQYF.

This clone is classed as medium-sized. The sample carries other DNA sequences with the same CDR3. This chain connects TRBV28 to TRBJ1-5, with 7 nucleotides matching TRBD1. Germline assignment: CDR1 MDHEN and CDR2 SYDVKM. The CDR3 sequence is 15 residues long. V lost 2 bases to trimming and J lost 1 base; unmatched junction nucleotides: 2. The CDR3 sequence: CASSLTQGSNQPQHF. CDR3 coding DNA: TGTGCCAGCAGTTTAACACAGGGGAGCAATCAGCCCCAGCATTTT.

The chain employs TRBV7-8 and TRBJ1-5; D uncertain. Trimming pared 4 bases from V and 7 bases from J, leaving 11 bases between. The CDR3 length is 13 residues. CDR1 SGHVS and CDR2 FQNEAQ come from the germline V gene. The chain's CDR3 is CASSSIGFQPQHF. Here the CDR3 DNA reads TGTGCCAGCAGCTCAATCGGGTTCCAGCCCCAGCATTTT.

The CDR3 DNA sequence: TGTGCCAGCAGCACAAGGGGGGGATACTATGGCTACACCTTC. Protein product: CASSTRGGYYGYTF. The J gene is TRBJ1-2, the V gene TRBV14; D may be TRBD1 (6 bases). This CDR3 has 14 residues. Germline loops: CDR1 SGHDN, CDR2 FVKESK. V was shortened by 5 bases and J by 3 bases, with 13 bases between the two germline ends.